This entry is about one T cell receptor beta chain. Other DNA sequences in the same sample also yield this CDR3. Profiling relied on immunoSEQ multiplex PCR, and the TCRdb table lists in-frame clones only, not all of them. The profile shows about 220,000 clones, 75% to 90% of them singletons. The data are from a study of blood T cell repertoires in COVID-19. CDR3 length equals 15 residues. V shed 0 bases and J shed 5 bases, with 11 bases lying between them. Germline V CDR1 and CDR2: SGDLS, YYNGEE. The receptor was derived from a human donor in a cohort sampled during active COVID-19. Sequenced input: peripheral blood. This chain links TRBV9 with TRBJ2-2; possible D gene TRBD2, 6 bases. The CDR3 nucleotides are TGTGCCAGCAGCGTAGGTGCAGGGAGGACCGGGGAGCTGTTTTTT. Translation: CASSVGAGRTGELFF.